This TCR beta chain stems from a study of blood T cell repertoires in COVID-19. Study-wide context: Samples of COVID-19 (acute and convalescent) were obtained from the United States, Italy and Spain. Sample material is recorded as cDNA or gDNA derived from T cells, B-cell-depleted T cells, or PBMCs.

Per the original methods: Reference gene primers were amplified, and this amplification served to estimate nucleated cell counts. Clones were sequenced by immunoSEQ multiplex PCR, and TCRdb holds only the in-frame ones, with some missing. From that table come the V and J calls and clone size; the DNA was used to work out D and trimming. The sample carries 75,000 to 90,000 clones, around 90% recorded once. Trimming stripped 4 bases from V and 0 bases from J, with 13 bases between. Per germline, CDR1 SEHNR and CDR2 FQNEAQ (reference sequence). The CDR3 runs to 16 residues. The genes are TRBV7-9 and TRBJ2-1, with D maybe TRBD2 (6 bases). The sequencing input was peripheral blood. This sequence originates from a woman between 50 and 59 years old in a cohort sampled during active COVID-19. CDR3 in amino acids: CASSSLGGSSYNEQFF. The CDR3 DNA follows: TGTGCCAGCAGCTCTTTGGGGGGTAGCTCCTACAATGAGCAGTTCTTC. The full variable domain, its missing parts supplied by reference TRBV7-9 and TRBJ2-1, is DTGVSQNPRHKITKRGQNVTFRCDPISEHNRLYWYRQTLGQGPEFLTYFQNEAQLEKSRLLSDRFSAERPKGSFSTLEIQRTEQGDSAMYLCASSSLGGSSYNEQFFGPGTRLTVL.